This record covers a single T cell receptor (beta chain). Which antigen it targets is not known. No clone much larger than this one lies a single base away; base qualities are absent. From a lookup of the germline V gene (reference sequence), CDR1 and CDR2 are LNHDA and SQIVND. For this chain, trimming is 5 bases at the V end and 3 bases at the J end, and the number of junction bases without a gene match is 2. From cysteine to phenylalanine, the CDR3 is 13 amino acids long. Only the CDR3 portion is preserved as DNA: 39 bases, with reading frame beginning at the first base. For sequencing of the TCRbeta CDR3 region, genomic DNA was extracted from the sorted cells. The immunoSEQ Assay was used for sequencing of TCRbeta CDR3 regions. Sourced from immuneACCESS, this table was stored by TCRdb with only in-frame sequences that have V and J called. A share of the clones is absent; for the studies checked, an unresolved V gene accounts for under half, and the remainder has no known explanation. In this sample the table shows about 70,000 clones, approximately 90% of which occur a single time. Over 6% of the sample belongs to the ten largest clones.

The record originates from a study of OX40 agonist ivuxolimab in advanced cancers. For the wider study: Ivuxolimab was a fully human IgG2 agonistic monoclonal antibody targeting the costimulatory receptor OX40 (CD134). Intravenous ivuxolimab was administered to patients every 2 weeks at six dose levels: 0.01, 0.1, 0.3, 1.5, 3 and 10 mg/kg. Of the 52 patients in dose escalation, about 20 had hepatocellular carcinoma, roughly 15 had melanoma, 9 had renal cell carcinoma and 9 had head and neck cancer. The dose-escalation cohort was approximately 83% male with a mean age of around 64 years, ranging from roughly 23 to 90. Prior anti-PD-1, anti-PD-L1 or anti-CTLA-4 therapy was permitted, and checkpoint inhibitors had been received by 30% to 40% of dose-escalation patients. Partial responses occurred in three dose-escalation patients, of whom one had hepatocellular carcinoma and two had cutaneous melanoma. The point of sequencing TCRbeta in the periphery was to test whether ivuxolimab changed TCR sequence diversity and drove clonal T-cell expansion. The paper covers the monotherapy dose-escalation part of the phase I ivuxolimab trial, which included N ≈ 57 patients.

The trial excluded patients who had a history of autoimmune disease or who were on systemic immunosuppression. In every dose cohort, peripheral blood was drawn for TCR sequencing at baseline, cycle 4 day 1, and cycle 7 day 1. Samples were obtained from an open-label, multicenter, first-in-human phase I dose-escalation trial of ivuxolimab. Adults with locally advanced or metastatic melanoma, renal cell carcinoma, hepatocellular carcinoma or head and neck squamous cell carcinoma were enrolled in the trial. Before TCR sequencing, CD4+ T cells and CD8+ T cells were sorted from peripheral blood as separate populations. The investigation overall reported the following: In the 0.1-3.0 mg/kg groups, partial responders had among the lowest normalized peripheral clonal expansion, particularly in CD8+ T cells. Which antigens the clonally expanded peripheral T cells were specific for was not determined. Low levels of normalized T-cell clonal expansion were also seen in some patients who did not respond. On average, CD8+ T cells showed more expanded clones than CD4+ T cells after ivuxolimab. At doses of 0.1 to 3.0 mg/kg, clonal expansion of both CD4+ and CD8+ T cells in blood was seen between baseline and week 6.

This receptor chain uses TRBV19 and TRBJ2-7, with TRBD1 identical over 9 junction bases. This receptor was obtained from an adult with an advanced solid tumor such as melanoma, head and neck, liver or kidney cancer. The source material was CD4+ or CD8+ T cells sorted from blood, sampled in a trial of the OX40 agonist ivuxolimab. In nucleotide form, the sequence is TGTGCCAGTAGTGTGGGACAGGGCTACGAGCAGTACTTC. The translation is CASSVGQGYEQYF.